This T cell receptor (beta chain) originates from a study of T cells in Graves' hyperthyroidism and ophthalmopathy. Study-level findings and limits: Clonotypes that were expanded in thyroid above 0.001 mostly appeared in blood too. Ophthalmopathy stood apart from stable hyperthyroidism in a 13 V-J model. The model predicted ophthalmopathy a median approximately 6 months before onset.

Researchers took RNA transcripts and amplified the TCR beta CDR3 regions from them. HTBI primers drove first-round RT-PCR of the TCR CDR3. From the multiplex PCR reads, TCRdb called clonotypes with MiXCR, one entry per CDR3 protein. The table lists 500,000 to 650,000 distinct CDR3 sequences, 40% to 50% of them singletons. With 0 bases removed from V and 7 bases from J, the gap between germline ends came to 6 bases. The CDR3 length is 13 residues. The V gene's germline CDR1 is SEHNR and CDR2 FQNEAQ (reference sequence). On this clonotype itself: No antigen is known for it.

Clinical symptoms, serum thyroxine and TRAb, thyroid ultrasound and orbital computed tomography together formed the diagnostic basis. The clonotype comes from an adult woman with Graves' disease, either hyperthyroidism or ophthalmopathy (not recorded which). The genes are TRBV7-9 and TRBJ1-4; D is possibly TRBD1 (5 bases). Sequencing was carried out using peripheral blood or thyroid tissue (not recorded which). The CDR3 is CASSLAGPEKLFF. The CDR3 nucleotides read TGTGCCAGCAGCTTAGCGGGGCCTGAAAAACTGTTTTTT.